The rows below give T cell receptor beta chains drawn from one sample of a study of TIL therapy for anti-PD-1-resistant metastatic lung cancer. TCRdb keeps only in-frame clones here, not all; method: immunoSEQ multiplex PCR. The sample includes 45,000 to 60,000 clones, 65% to 80% of them seen just once. Sequenced here: tumor tissue, sampled at baseline. The receptors were gathered from a person aged 25-85 years with non-small cell lung cancer. CDR3s include the opening cysteine and the closing phenylalanine or tryptophan. D genes are given only for firm matches. Some rows have no size entry. The others give once, few or many, or a class for an expanded clone.

j_gene: TRBJ2-1
abundance: NA
v_gene: TRBV7-2
d_gene: TRBD2
CDR3nt: TGTGCCAGCAGCCAGGGACTAGAAAGCTCCGATGAGCAGTTCTTC
CDR3aa: CASSQGLESSDEQFF

j_gene: TRBJ2-7
abundance: NA
v_gene: TRBV27
d_gene: NA
CDR3nt: TGTGCCAGCCGCCGAGATAGGGGGGGGGCCCCGGGGCAGTACTTC
CDR3aa: CASRRDRGGAPGQYF

j_gene: TRBJ2-1
abundance: few
v_gene: TRBV5-1
d_gene: NA
CDR3nt: TGCGCCAGCAGCTTGGCGGGAGAGTTGCGCGAGCAGTTCTTC
CDR3aa: CASSLAGELREQFF

j_gene: TRBJ1-5
abundance: NA
v_gene: TRBV29-1
d_gene: NA
CDR3nt: TGCAGCGTTGTATCGACCAGCAATCAGCCCCAGCATTTT
CDR3aa: CSVVSTSNQPQHF

j_gene: TRBJ2-3
abundance: NA
v_gene: TRBV11-3
d_gene: NA
CDR3nt: TGTGCCAGCAGCCGGACCGCAGATACGCAGTATTTT
CDR3aa: CASSRTADTQYF

j_gene: TRBJ1-6
abundance: NA
v_gene: TRBV18
d_gene: TRBD1
CDR3nt: TGTGCCAGCTCAGAGGGGGCGAACAATTCACCCCTCCACTTT
CDR3aa: CASSEGANNSPLHF

j_gene: TRBJ1-1
abundance: NA
v_gene: TRBV6-5
d_gene: TRBD1
CDR3nt: TGTGCCAGCAGATATGCCGGGACAGCGAAATTTGAAGCTTTCTTT
CDR3aa: CASRYAGTAKFEAFF

j_gene: TRBJ2-1
abundance: once
v_gene: TRBV7-7
d_gene: NA
CDR3nt: TGTGCCAGCAGCTTAGGTCTTGGTTACAATGAGCAGTTCTTC
CDR3aa: CASSLGLGYNEQFF

j_gene: TRBJ1-2
abundance: few
v_gene: TRBV27
d_gene: TRBD1
CDR3nt: TGTGCCAGCAGCTCGCATTCAGGGGGCGTCGGGGGCTACACCTTC
CDR3aa: CASSSHSGGVGGYTF

j_gene: TRBJ2-2
abundance: NA
v_gene: TRBV6-1
d_gene: NA
CDR3nt: TGTGCCAGCAGCCTATCTATAACCGGGGAGCTGTTTTTT
CDR3aa: CASSLSITGELFF

j_gene: TRBJ1-2
abundance: NA
v_gene: TRBV5-4
d_gene: NA
CDR3nt: TGTGCCAGCAGCTTGGTAGGGGCAGGGTATGGCTACACCTTC
CDR3aa: CASSLVGAGYGYTF

j_gene: TRBJ2-7
abundance: few
v_gene: TRBV2
d_gene: TRBD2
CDR3nt: TGTGCCAGCGCAGCGGGAGGGACCCTCTACGAGCAGTACTTC
CDR3aa: CASAAGGTLYEQYF

j_gene: TRBJ2-1
abundance: NA
v_gene: TRBV25-1
d_gene: NA
CDR3nt: TGTGCCAGCAGTGAAAAATACAATGAGCAGTTCTTC
CDR3aa: CASSEKYNEQFF

j_gene: TRBJ1-6
abundance: NA
v_gene: TRBV4-1
d_gene: TRBD1
CDR3nt: TGCGCCAGCAGTCTCGTCCAGGGGGATAATTCACCCCTCCACTTT
CDR3aa: CASSLVQGDNSPLHF

j_gene: TRBJ2-3
abundance: NA
v_gene: TRBV19
d_gene: TRBD1
CDR3nt: TGTGCCAGTAGTCAGGACAGGCGTACAGATACGCAGTATTTT
CDR3aa: CASSQDRRTDTQYF

j_gene: TRBJ2-2
abundance: NA
v_gene: TRBV5-1
d_gene: NA
CDR3nt: TGCGCCAGCAGCTCGAACAGGGTGACCGGGGAGCTGTTTTTT
CDR3aa: CASSSNRVTGELFF

j_gene: TRBJ2-5
abundance: once
v_gene: TRBV2
d_gene: TRBD2
CDR3nt: TGTGCCAGCAGGAAACTAGCGGGGGGGCAAGAGACCCAGTACTTC
CDR3aa: CASRKLAGGQETQYF

j_gene: TRBJ1-3
abundance: NA
v_gene: TRBV7-2
d_gene: NA
CDR3nt: TGTGCCAGCAGCTTAGCGCTGGGACCTATTACCGGCATATATTTT
CDR3aa: CASSLALGPITGIYF

j_gene: TRBJ1-5
abundance: NA
v_gene: TRBV7-4
d_gene: NA
CDR3nt: TGTGCCAGCAGACCCCGGGCCCGGGGCAATCAGCCCCAGCATTTT
CDR3aa: CASRPRARGNQPQHF

j_gene: TRBJ2-3
abundance: NA
v_gene: TRBV7-7
d_gene: NA
CDR3nt: TGTGCTAGCAGCCAGGGGGGGGCCAGCACAGATACGCAGTATTTT
CDR3aa: CASSQGGASTDTQYF

j_gene: TRBJ1-4
abundance: NA
v_gene: TRBV28
d_gene: TRBD1
CDR3nt: TGTGCCAGCAGTTCTCCACAGGGGGTAGGGGGTGAAAAACTGTTTTTT
CDR3aa: CASSSPQGVGGEKLFF

j_gene: TRBJ2-1
abundance: NA
v_gene: TRBV19
d_gene: NA
CDR3nt: TGTGCCAGTAGTATAATATTAGCTTCCTACAATGAGCAGTTCTTC
CDR3aa: CASSIILASYNEQFF

j_gene: TRBJ2-1
abundance: NA
v_gene: TRBV7-9
d_gene: NA
CDR3nt: TGTGCCAGCAGCTCAACAGGCCCCAAGGAGCAGTTCTTC
CDR3aa: CASSSTGPKEQFF

j_gene: TRBJ2-3
abundance: NA
v_gene: TRBV5-5
d_gene: NA
CDR3nt: TGTGCCAGCAGCTTATGGAGGGATACGCAGTATTTT
CDR3aa: CASSLWRDTQYF

j_gene: TRBJ1-5
abundance: NA
v_gene: TRBV21-1
d_gene: NA
CDR3nt: TGTGCCAGCAGCCTTGGACAGGGCGGGCAGCCCCAGCATTTT
CDR3aa: CASSLGQGGQPQHF

j_gene: TRBJ2-1
abundance: NA
v_gene: TRBV20-1
d_gene: TRBD2
CDR3nt: TGCAGTGCAGAAACTAGCGGAGGTTTTTTCTTC
CDR3aa: CSAETSGGFFF

j_gene: TRBJ1-1
abundance: NA
v_gene: TRBV9
d_gene: NA
CDR3nt: TGTGCCAGCAGCGTAGTCGGGGAATGGGATGAAGCTTTCTTT
CDR3aa: CASSVVGEWDEAFF

j_gene: TRBJ2-2
abundance: NA
v_gene: TRBV5-6
d_gene: TRBD2
CDR3nt: TGTGCCAGCAGTGTCGGGAGGGGAGCCGGGGAGCTGTTTTTT
CDR3aa: CASSVGRGAGELFF

j_gene: TRBJ1-5
abundance: few
v_gene: TRBV7-8
d_gene: TRBD1
CDR3nt: TGTGCCAGCACCCACCTGGACAGGGGCAATCAGCCCCAGCATTTT
CDR3aa: CASTHLDRGNQPQHF

j_gene: TRBJ2-3
abundance: once
v_gene: TRBV9
d_gene: NA
CDR3nt: TGTGCCAGCACCCTGGTGGGGAGCACAGATACGCAGTATTTT
CDR3aa: CASTLVGSTDTQYF

j_gene: TRBJ1-5
abundance: NA
v_gene: TRBV10-3
d_gene: NA
CDR3nt: TGTGCCATCAGTGAAGCTGGCAATCAGCCCCAGCATTTT
CDR3aa: CAISEAGNQPQHF

j_gene: TRBJ2-7
abundance: few
v_gene: TRBV9
d_gene: TRBD1
CDR3nt: TGTGCCAGCAGGCGCCGGGACAGGGCGTCCGAGCAGTACTTC
CDR3aa: CASRRRDRASEQYF

j_gene: TRBJ2-6
abundance: few
v_gene: TRBV5-6
d_gene: NA
CDR3nt: TGTGCCAGCAGCTTGTCCAGGGGCAGGGCCAACGTCCTGACTTTC
CDR3aa: CASSLSRGRANVLTF

j_gene: TRBJ1-2
abundance: NA
v_gene: TRBV7-9
d_gene: TRBD1
CDR3nt: TGTGCCAGCAGCTTATCGGGACAGGGGGGCTATGGTGGCTACACCTTC
CDR3aa: CASSLSGQGGYGGYTF

j_gene: TRBJ2-1
abundance: once
v_gene: TRBV4-3
d_gene: NA
CDR3nt: TGCGCCAGCAGCCTTGACCAGGGCAATGAGCAGTTCTTC
CDR3aa: CASSLDQGNEQFF

j_gene: TRBJ2-7
abundance: few
v_gene: TRBV28
d_gene: NA
CDR3nt: TGTGCCAGCAGAAGACAGACCTACGAGCAGTACTTC
CDR3aa: CASRRQTYEQYF

j_gene: TRBJ2-3
abundance: NA
v_gene: TRBV10-3
d_gene: NA
CDR3nt: TGTGCCATCAGTGATCGGGTTCAGGGCACAGATACGCAGTATTTT
CDR3aa: CAISDRVQGTDTQYF

j_gene: TRBJ2-1
abundance: NA
v_gene: TRBV9
d_gene: TRBD2
CDR3nt: TGTGCCAGCAGCGCCGTTTGGGGACTAGCCTACAATGAGCAGTTCTTC
CDR3aa: CASSAVWGLAYNEQFF

j_gene: TRBJ2-7
abundance: NA
v_gene: TRBV7-2
d_gene: NA
CDR3nt: TGTGCCAGCAGCCCGGACTTTAGCTCCTACGAGCAGTACTTC
CDR3aa: CASSPDFSSYEQYF

j_gene: TRBJ2-2
abundance: NA
v_gene: TRBV6-5
d_gene: NA
CDR3nt: TGTGCCAGCAGCCCAGCGACCACCGGGGAGCTGTTTTTT
CDR3aa: CASSPATTGELFF

j_gene: TRBJ2-5
abundance: NA
v_gene: TRBV10-2
d_gene: TRBD2
CDR3nt: TGCGCCAGCGGACTAGCGGCCCTCGGAGAGACCCAGTACTTC
CDR3aa: CASGLAALGETQYF

j_gene: TRBJ2-3
abundance: NA
v_gene: TRBV6-5
d_gene: TRBD2
CDR3nt: TGTGCCAGCAGACCGGGGGGGCAGGGTGATACGCAGTATTTT
CDR3aa: CASRPGGQGDTQYF

j_gene: TRBJ1-2
abundance: NA
v_gene: TRBV4-3
d_gene: TRBD1
CDR3nt: TGCGCCAGCAGCCATGGACAGGGAAGTGGCTACACCTTC
CDR3aa: CASSHGQGSGYTF

j_gene: TRBJ2-7
abundance: many
v_gene: TRBV19
d_gene: TRBD1
CDR3nt: TGTGCCAGTAGTATAAGCCAGGGGGCGTCCGAGCAGTACTTC
CDR3aa: CASSISQGASEQYF

j_gene: TRBJ2-5
abundance: NA
v_gene: TRBV5-6
d_gene: NA
CDR3nt: TGTGCCAGCAGATATACGGGACGCCAAGAGACCCAGTACTTC
CDR3aa: CASRYTGRQETQYF

j_gene: TRBJ2-1
abundance: NA
v_gene: TRBV7-8
d_gene: NA
CDR3nt: TGTGCCAGCAGCTTAGCGGTGGACGGGGGCCACTATAACAATGAGCAGTTCTTC
CDR3aa: CASSLAVDGGHYNNEQFF

j_gene: TRBJ2-2
abundance: NA
v_gene: TRBV19
d_gene: NA
CDR3nt: TGTGCCAGTAGTATGGAGAGGGCGGCCGGGGAGCTGTTTTTT
CDR3aa: CASSMERAAGELFF

j_gene: TRBJ2-5
abundance: NA
v_gene: TRBV20-1
d_gene: NA
CDR3nt: TGCAGTGCTAAAAGTCGCGAGACCCAGTACTTC
CDR3aa: CSAKSRETQYF

j_gene: TRBJ1-4
abundance: large
v_gene: TRBV4-1
d_gene: NA
CDR3nt: TGCGCCAGCAGCCAAAATGAAAAACTGTTTTTT
CDR3aa: CASSQNEKLFF

j_gene: TRBJ1-1
abundance: NA
v_gene: TRBV30
d_gene: NA
CDR3nt: TGTGCCTGGAGTGTACGGGGAGTGAACACTGAAGCTTTCTTT
CDR3aa: CAWSVRGVNTEAFF

j_gene: TRBJ2-3
abundance: few
v_gene: TRBV7-7
d_gene: TRBD2
CDR3nt: TGTGCTAGCAGTTCAGGCGCTAGCGGGGGGCCCCAGTATTTT
CDR3aa: CASSSGASGGPQYF

j_gene: TRBJ2-1
abundance: NA
v_gene: TRBV7-9
d_gene: NA
CDR3nt: TGTGCCAGCAGCTCTAAAGGGACTTACTACAATGAGCAGTTCTTC
CDR3aa: CASSSKGTYYNEQFF

j_gene: TRBJ2-3
abundance: NA
v_gene: TRBV12-5
d_gene: NA
CDR3nt: TGTGCTAGTGGTTTGGACACAGATACGCAGTATTTT
CDR3aa: CASGLDTDTQYF

j_gene: TRBJ1-2
abundance: NA
v_gene: TRBV2
d_gene: TRBD1
CDR3nt: TGTGCCAGCAGTCAAACAGGGGGCCGTGGCTACACCTTC
CDR3aa: CASSQTGGRGYTF

j_gene: TRBJ1-5
abundance: few
v_gene: TRBV7-2
d_gene: NA
CDR3nt: TGTGCCAGCAGCTTTCTGGGCGAGGGTCAGCCCCAGCATTTT
CDR3aa: CASSFLGEGQPQHF

j_gene: TRBJ2-1
abundance: NA
v_gene: TRBV7-2
d_gene: TRBD2
CDR3nt: TGTGCCAGCAGCTTCCGACCTAGCGGTCCTCAGAGCTCCTACAATGAGCAGTTCTTC
CDR3aa: CASSFRPSGPQSSYNEQFF

j_gene: TRBJ2-2
abundance: NA
v_gene: TRBV28
d_gene: TRBD1
CDR3nt: TGTGCCAGCACCATAGGGGCAGGGGGCGGAACCGGGGAGCTGTTTTTT
CDR3aa: CASTIGAGGGTGELFF

j_gene: TRBJ2-5
abundance: NA
v_gene: TRBV29-1
d_gene: NA
CDR3nt: TGCAGCGCCCTTCCCACACTGGAGACCCAGTACTTC
CDR3aa: CSALPTLETQYF

j_gene: TRBJ2-7
abundance: NA
v_gene: TRBV6-5
d_gene: TRBD1
CDR3nt: TGTGCCAGCAGTTTTGACAGGGGTCCCTACGAGCAGTACTTC
CDR3aa: CASSFDRGPYEQYF